This T cell receptor (beta chain) was retrieved from a study of cytomegalovirus exposure and HLA in healthy donors (dated by TCRdb to about 2017). Some background on the complete study: An earlier analysis of 587 of the donors reported under 300 Gb of sequence data and 100 million to 120 million unique TCR beta sequences obtained from about 180 million T cells. An early release that covered about 600 HLA-typed donors contained approximately 300 gigabases of sequencing data and 75 million to 100 million unique TCR sequences. To predict cytomegalovirus infection status, the study combined high-throughput TCR immunosequencing, statistical association of individual TCRs with disease status, and machine learning. In the later analysis, no new phenotypic data were used to find candidate immune exposures; instead, reliance was placed on TCR beta sequences and their occurrence across donors. An earlier analysis of 587 of the donors used high-throughput TCR beta sequencing to judge whether each TCR beta V gene segment behaved as functional or pseudogenic. Typing coverage varied by locus: 629-630 donors for A, B, C, DRB1 and DQB1; approximately 500 for DQA1; about 590 for DPA1; roughly 450 for DPB1. The study used immunosequencing to profile the T cell repertoires of around 600 subjects and linked those repertoires to cytomegalovirus serostatus. HLA typing covered class I and class II loci at four-digit resolution. Donor age, sex, ethnicity and CMV serostatus were compiled alongside the repertoire data. In a later genetic analysis, genome-wide SNP genotypes for about 55% of the 666 donors were used, and that subset was treated as a discovery cohort. On average, roughly 240,000 unique TCR beta nucleotide sequences were sequenced per donor among a few hundred genotyped donors of the cohort, with around 19% of those sequences being non-productive. Every discovery cohort repertoire had been produced on one sequencing platform. Among the roughly 400 genotyped donors, 75% to 90% belonged to the genetic ancestry cluster associated with self-reported Caucasian donors. Because of strong linkage in the cohort, five DR-DQ haplotypes were treated as single units for association and clustering. In a later analysis, previously published TCR beta repertoires from several hundred donors were re-analyzed and high-resolution HLA genotyping was added so that TCR occurrence patterns could be studied. The study aimed to test whether cataloging public T cell receptors could reveal signatures of past pathogen exposure. In addition to the first cohort of approximately 670 subjects, a separate validation cohort of 130 or so different subjects was used. Points the paper makes about the study in general: The 87-base-pair reads could not distinguish some IMGT-functional V segments, including TRBV6-2 and TRBV6-3, so those segments were excluded. Several of the top co-occurrence clusters appeared to be linked to parvovirus B19, influenza, CMV and Epstein-Barr virus, according to a later analysis. A later analysis found that HLA-associated TCR beta chains were more clonally expanded and had lower generation probabilities than equally common non-associated chains. In this cohort, only TCR beta chains were sequenced, and detectable features were limited by the absence of alpha or paired-chain data. In vitro tests confirmed that a few of the cytomegalovirus-associated TCR beta chains recognize cytomegalovirus antigens. At a false discovery rate of 0.05, a later analysis linked 16,951 TCR beta sequences to specific HLA alleles. Correlated functional status among segregating V segments might reflect linkage disequilibrium, but an unknown experimental factor could not be ruled out. In both the original and validation cohorts, the classifier was reported to diagnose cytomegalovirus status with high specificity and sensitivity. In an earlier analysis of around 500 of the donors, most TCR beta V segments appeared in productive rearrangements about 87% or about 30% of the time, broadly matching IMGT annotations. Because HLA typing was unavailable for some donors at each locus, only the typed subset was used in association tests. The earlier analysis of 587 of the donors excluded approximately 15 rarely observed V segments, including chromosome 9 orphons, because counts were too low. In a later genetic analysis, fewer N-insertions in productive TCRs were reported among donors in an Asian-associated ancestry cluster than the approximately 670-donor mean. A further reported finding was that TCR beta sequences accurately predicted the HLA-A and HLA-B alleles for most subjects in the first cohort. A cluster of highly shared sequence variants was judged likely to be a technical artifact of the sequencing pipeline. V-gene and J-gene trimming of TCR beta chains was associated with a missense DCLRE1C variant in a later genetic analysis, and the association was replicated in an independent cohort. In a later analysis, the rate of TCR association differed among HLA loci, with DRB1 alleles having the most associated TCRs and HLA-C alleles having the fewest. The presence/absence analyses assumed that sequencing depth was roughly uniform across donors, and that assumption may not be true. Most TCR sequences were seen in very few donors, while some public TCRs were found in many individuals. When HLA alleles, especially DR and DQ, strongly co-occurred, attributing TCR associations to individual alleles was difficult. Immune exposure information for the cohort was limited to CMV serostatus. The study listed 150 to 200 TCR beta chains as associated with cytomegalovirus. In a later analysis, most CMV-associated TCR beta chains were found to appear HLA-restricted, with HLA associations seemingly driven largely by CMV exposure. According to the authors, the approach could potentially be generalized to other disease states and immunological phenotypes.

On this clone: The specificity of this receptor is unknown. No per-base quality is available; no much larger clone lies one base away.

According to the germline V gene (reference sequence), CDR1 reads MNHEY and CDR2 reads SMNVEV. Taken from cysteine to phenylalanine, the CDR3 has 17 residues. Kept here is only the CDR3 DNA, which spans 51 bases and is read in frame from base 1. Trimming takes 0 bases from V and 2 bases from J, and the germline ends sit 16 bases apart. In total, 630 or so healthy bone marrow donors made up the cohort. All cohort members were sampled while nominally healthy, although unrecorded immune exposures were likely present. The donor was CMV seronegative and belonged to the group of 350 or so seronegative cohort members. A peripheral blood sample was collected from each donor, and TCR beta sequencing was performed on peripheral blood mononuclear cells. The Qiagen DNeasy Blood Extraction Kit was used to extract genomic DNA from the blood cell samples. Receptor amplification or capture employed the immunoSEQ multiplex PCR assay. A mixture of 60 forward primers for TCR Vbeta segments and 13 reverse primers for TCR Jbeta segments was used in the multiplex PCR. A multiplex PCR assay on genomic DNA amplified the CDR3 region of rearranged TCR beta genes. The Illumina HiSeq System was used to sequence the amplified TCR beta libraries as 87-base-pair reads. The paper's data handling went like this. Across the roughly 640 repertoires, a later analysis counted roughly 84 million unique TCR beta chains, about 10 million of which were shared by at least two donors. Raw reads were error-corrected and collapsed into unique sequences by a nearest-neighbor algorithm in which closely related sequences were merged to remove PCR and sequencing errors. V, D and J gene segments were assigned by aligning CDR3 sequences to IMGT reference sequences. For a sequence to be retained, at least a six-nucleotide match to both a V gene segment and a J gene segment was required. Rearrangements were classified as productive when the CDR3 lacked stop codons and remained in frame with V and J, and all other rearrangements were classified as non-productive. Following IMGT convention, CDR3 was defined as the stretch from the second conserved V-encoded cysteine to the conserved J-encoded phenylalanine. In an earlier analysis of some 550 of the donors, sequences lacking an unambiguous match to a single V gene segment were excluded. An earlier analysis of over 450 of the donors classified V segments as functional when productive rearrangements were above 56.7% and as segregating when the standard deviation between donors was above 5%. A statistical classification framework was built for diagnosing cytomegalovirus status from the catalog of TCR beta chain sequences. V and J gene assignment, in a later analysis, came from comparing TCR nucleotide sequences with IMGT/GENE-DB human TR gene sequences. In a later analysis, CDR3 sequences and most-parsimonious VDJ recombination scenarios were assigned using the TCRdist pipeline. In a later analysis, every TCR beta chain was defined by the combination of its CDR3 amino acid sequence and its V-gene family, and reads without a unique V-gene family were dropped. To address suspected cross-contamination and a sequencing artifact, a later analysis removed over 500 highly shared, low-generation-probability nucleotide sequences. In a later analysis, a clonal expansion index was calculated for each public chain from normalized within-repertoire ranks of inferred template counts. In a later analysis, generation probabilities were computed with a VDJ recombination model fitted to out-of-frame rearrangements, and the resulting probabilities were checked against IGoR. In a later analysis, TCR-TCR, TCR-HLA and TCR-CMV co-occurrence was scored with hypergeometric tests, and a repertoire-size bias correction was applied to TCR pairs. To estimate false discovery rates, a later analysis permuted the HLA or CMV assignments 20 times. A later analysis grouped co-occurring TCRs with DBSCAN, adding TCRdist sequence similarity when clustering within HLA-allele-positive subsets. Co-occurrence clustering excluded repertoires with fewer than 30,000 or more than 120,000 public chains, plus five with anomalous nucleotide sharing. What TCRdb holds here is the immuneACCESS table cut down to in-frame rearrangements. Part of the clones is not present; checked against another copy, under half of the missing clones reflect an unresolved V gene, and the others are unexplained. The V and J calls and the clone size are those of that table, but D and trimming were determined from the DNA. The table for this sample lists over 200,000 clones; approximately 90% of them were counted only once. In total, the top ten clones hold roughly 1% of the sample.

The receptor was isolated from a young woman in good health and CMV-seronegative. The chain employs TRBV27 and TRBJ1-2, with no confident D gene call. Sequenced sample: PBMCs. This receptor carries the CDR3 CASSLSSRGSTNYGYTF. In nucleotide form, the sequence is TGTGCCAGCAGTTTATCATCCCGCGGGAGTACGAACTATGGCTACACCTTC.